Presented here are 4 T cell receptor beta chains from one specimen sequenced in a study of identical twins (dated by TCRdb to the mid-2010s). Libraries were prepared through 5' RACE. This sample was sequenced with an Illumina HiSeq 2000. Using fastp trimming at Q25 and MiXCR clonotype assembly, TCRdb reanalyzed the public sequencing data and kept in-frame beta chains. Rows are unified per CDR3 protein, each entry keeping the most common DNA and genes. The sample table lists just under 550,000 distinct CDR3 sequences, roughly 15% of them with a count of one. Of the sample, 0.35% to 0.45% falls within the top ten clones. This same sample was also part of a study on yellow fever vaccine responses in identical twins.

The sequenced sample was CD4+ T cells sorted from blood. These receptor sequences come from a woman aged 18-30 years in good health.

This clonotype has ten or more counts. The CDR3 nucleotides are TGCAGTGCAATTCGTGAGGCAGTAAACATTCAGTACTTC. It specifies CSAIREAVNIQYF. The chain joins TRBV20-1 to TRBJ2-4; D uncertain. The CDR3 spans 13 residues. Trimming stripped 6 bases from V and 6 bases from J, with 15 bases between. Germline V CDR1 and CDR2: DFQATT, SNEGSKA (reference sequence).

The rearrangement joins TRBV28 to TRBJ2-7; tentatively, D is TRBD2 (5 bases). Germline loops: CDR1 MDHEN, CDR2 SYDVKM. V was pared by 2 bases and J by 3 bases, with 11 bases between. The CDR3 contains 14 residues. The CDR3 sequence is CASSLNPRGYEQYV. In DNA form, the CDR3 reads TGTGCCAGCAGTTTAAACCCCCGGGGCTACGAGCAGTACGTC.

V usage is TRBV28 and J usage is TRBJ2-6; D remains ambiguous. The V and J ends lost 6 bases and 2 bases respectively, with 5 bases between them. Germline assignment: CDR1 MDHEN and CDR2 SYDVKM. CDR3 length equals 13 residues. The CDR3 bases are TGTGCCAGCAGCATCCCTGGGGCCAACGTCCTGACTTTC. This encodes CASSIPGANVLTF.

This clonotype was observed a few times. The chain has TRBV5-1 and TRBJ2-3; D gene unclear. This CDR3 comprises 13 residues. Trimming pared 4 bases from V and 4 bases from J, leaving 10 bases between. CDR1 is SGHRS, CDR2 YFSETQ, per germline. The DNA for the CDR3 is TGCGCCAGCAGCCCACCTAGTTCAGATACGCAGTATTTT. It yields the protein CASSPPSSDTQYF.